This TCR beta chain emerged from a study of blood T cell repertoires in COVID-19. The wider study: Samples taken during acute and convalescent COVID-19 were collected in the United States, Italy and Spain.

Profiled with immunoSEQ multiplex PCR; TCRdb holds only in-frame clones, not every one. The sample includes about 120,000 clones, 88% seen only once; the top ten take around 3.2%. From germline, CDR1 is KGHSH and CDR2 LQKENI. V gave up 0 bases and J gave up 7 bases; unmatched junction bases: 4. The CDR3 runs to 15 residues. The sequence was obtained from a woman between 50 and 59 years old with acute or convalescent COVID-19. This chain connects TRBV18 to TRBJ2-7, with 12 bases that match TRBD1. Sequencing used peripheral blood. The CDR3 nucleotides are TGTGCCAGCTCACCACCGGGACAGGGGGCTGAGGAGCAGTACTTC. It is translated as CASSPPGQGAEEQYF.